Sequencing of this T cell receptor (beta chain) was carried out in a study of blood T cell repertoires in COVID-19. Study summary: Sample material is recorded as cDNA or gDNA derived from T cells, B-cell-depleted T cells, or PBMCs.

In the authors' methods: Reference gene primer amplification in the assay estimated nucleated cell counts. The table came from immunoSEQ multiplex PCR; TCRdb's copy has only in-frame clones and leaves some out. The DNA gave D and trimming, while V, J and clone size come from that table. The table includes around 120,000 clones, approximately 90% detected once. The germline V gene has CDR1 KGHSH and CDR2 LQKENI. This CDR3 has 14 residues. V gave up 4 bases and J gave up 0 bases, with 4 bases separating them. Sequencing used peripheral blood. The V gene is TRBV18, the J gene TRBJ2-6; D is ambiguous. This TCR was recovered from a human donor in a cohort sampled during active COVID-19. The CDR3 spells CASSHSSGANVLTF. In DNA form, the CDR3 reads TGTGCCAGCTCACACTCCTCTGGGGCCAACGTCCTGACTTTC.